This TCR beta chain was recorded in a study of blood T cells in healthy people across ages (dated by TCRdb to the mid-2010s). About the full investigation: In model experiments, template switching captured about one uniquely barcoded TCR beta cDNA molecule for every two T cells. The study analyzed two additional independent replicas of 1 million unique cDNA reads from the same blood draw for two donors, one aged 18 to 29 and one aged 80 or older. To track age-related changes in TCR beta repertoire diversity, the study relied on deep sequencing normalized with unique cDNA molecular identifiers. The donors were split into four age groups: young (average about 16 years), middle-aged (over 35), aged (about 62) and long-lived (more than 80).

The 39 donors, aged about 6 to 95 years, were systemically healthy Caucasian individuals from Russia. Each donor gave roughly 11 milliliters of peripheral blood, drawn into EDTA-treated Vacutainer tubes. Ficoll-Paque density-gradient centrifugation was used to isolate PBMCs, with at least 6.5 million per sample. Trizol reagent was used to extract total RNA from PBMCs, with at least 5.5 micrograms per sample. The percentages of naive CD45RAhigh/CD27high T cells were determined by flow cytometry on a PBMC aliquot from every donor. This clonotype appeared many times. The clone's antigen remains unknown. No base-level quality is on record; no much larger clone is a single base apart. V drops 0 bases and J drops 2 bases, leaving 8 bases in between. The CDR3 has 14 amino acids, counting the end cysteine and phenylalanine. The read is trimmed to its CDR3 DNA, 42 bases read in frame from base 1. CDR1 and CDR2 (SGHRS, YFSETQ) derive from the germline V gene.

Findings and caveats that apply to the study as a whole: There was a strong correlation between observed TCR beta diversity and the percentage of naive T cells measured by flow cytometry. Estimates of total diversity based on one million sequenced T cells were regarded as lower bounds and as underestimates. Because the CMV infection status of the donors was unknown, age-related changes in expanded clonotypes may potentially have been confounded. As age increased, observed TCR beta diversity per million T cells dropped in a roughly linear way, and a significant reduction was already evident by age roughly 36. Compared with the aged group, the long-lived group had more naive CD4+ T cells, fewer expanded clones and increased TCR diversity, suggesting age selection. Bulk unsorted PBMC profiling prevented conclusive comparison of naive and antigen-experienced compartments.

Preparation of the library involved 5' RACE. Instrument used: Illumina HiSeq 2500. A second PCR of about 6 to 12 cycles was performed with a sample-barcoded 5' primer and a J-beta primer mix. A template-switch 5' adaptor carrying 12 random nucleotides introduced a unique molecular identifier onto each TCR beta cDNA molecule. Each sample yielded at least 2.5 million CDR3-containing paired-end reads. The Mint cDNA synthesis kit, primed by a TRBC-specific oligonucleotide, was used to synthesize first-strand cDNA from all RNA. All cDNA was treated with uracil-DNA glycosylase and then went through a first 18-cycle PCR with the universal primers M1SS and BC2_uni_R. Per the original workflow: For normalization, 1 million high-quality reads, each with a distinct molecular identifier, were randomly selected from each sample. Reads with shared molecular identifiers were discarded instead of being binned into consensus sequences. CDR3 identification, clonotype clustering and error correction used MiTCR with a Q25 quality threshold and the strictest error-elimination algorithm. A nonparametric unseen species model with Euler transformation was used to estimate lower-bound total TCR beta diversity. TCRdb took the public reads, trimmed them with fastp at Q25, ran MiXCR for clone calling and kept in-frame beta chains. Duplicate CDR3 protein sequences are folded into a single record with the most common DNA and genes. The V and J calls were determined by TCRdb, not by the authors. The table for this sample lists around 800,000 distinct CDR3 sequences; roughly 24% of them were counted only once. 3% of the sample belongs to the ten largest clones.

Separately, the same data were catalogued under a study of T cells of mothers and their children. The second paper further reports: The donors were nine systemically healthy Caucasian individuals, made up of three mothers and their six children. cDNA synthesis consumed the entire amount of extracted RNA, loaded at 1.5 ug RNA in each 15 ul reaction. In the second PCR, the M1S primer added sample barcodes and 2-4 random nucleotides. Over 8.5 million TCR beta CDR3 reads came from each mother, compared with some 3 million reads from each child. Thymic selection similarly shapes TCR recombination output in related and unrelated pairs, with minor effect from inherited differences. Normalized repertoire overlap was always found to be slightly, but never significantly, higher in related mother-child pairs than in unrelated mother-child pairs. With a sensitivity of around 97 clones per million clonotypes, no persistent microchimeric T cell clones were detected. Deep NGS was used in the study to compare the TCR beta repertoires of mothers and children and to look for features that separate related mother-child pairs from unrelated individuals. Mothers averaged around 43 +/- 4 years of age and children averaged around 11 +/- 4 years. After adapters were ligated using NEBNext reagents, the libraries underwent 100+100 nt paired-end sequencing on an Illumina HiSeq 2000. To prevent cross-contamination, the mother and child libraries were prepared a month apart and were sequenced in separate runs. Between roughly 450,000 and 2,000,000 distinct TCR beta clonotypes were identified per donor. Naive TCR beta clonotypes were estimated from low-frequency clonotypes matched to each donor's FACS-determined naive share, without sorting.

The V gene is TRBV5-1 and the J gene is TRBJ1-2; there is no confident call for the D gene. Sequenced material: blood. This sequence originates from a boy aged 10-17 years in good health. For the CDR3, the sequence is CASSLAPGNYGYTF. At the DNA level, the sequence is TGCGCCAGCAGCTTGGCACCCGGAAACTATGGCTACACCTTC.